This record covers a single T cell receptor beta chain. Its antigen is unidentified. The sample originates from a study of identical twins. Study outcomes and limitations: Reduced insertions were recorded for abundant cord blood beta clonotypes, with no such pattern in memory repertoires. Not following the same donors, the study drew its conclusions from cross-sectional statistical analysis.

The V and J ends lost 8 bases and 0 bases respectively, with 16 bases between them. CDR1 is SQVTM, CDR2 ANQGSEA, per germline. The CDR3 sequence is 14 residues long. Template switching added a universal primer site; cDNA carried unique molecular identifiers. TCRdb independently ran MiXCR on the 5' RACE reads; one entry per CDR3 protein. The repertoire holds approximately 410,000 distinct CDR3 sequences, with less than 20% as singletons. The TCR comes from a man aged 45 to 65 in good health. The chain links TRBV29-1 to TRBJ1-1; D remains unclear. Sequenced: naive T cells sorted from blood. The CDR3 region is CSTKVGSLNTEAFF. CDR3 bases: TGCAGCACCAAGGTGGGCAGCTTGAACACTGAAGCTTTCTTT.